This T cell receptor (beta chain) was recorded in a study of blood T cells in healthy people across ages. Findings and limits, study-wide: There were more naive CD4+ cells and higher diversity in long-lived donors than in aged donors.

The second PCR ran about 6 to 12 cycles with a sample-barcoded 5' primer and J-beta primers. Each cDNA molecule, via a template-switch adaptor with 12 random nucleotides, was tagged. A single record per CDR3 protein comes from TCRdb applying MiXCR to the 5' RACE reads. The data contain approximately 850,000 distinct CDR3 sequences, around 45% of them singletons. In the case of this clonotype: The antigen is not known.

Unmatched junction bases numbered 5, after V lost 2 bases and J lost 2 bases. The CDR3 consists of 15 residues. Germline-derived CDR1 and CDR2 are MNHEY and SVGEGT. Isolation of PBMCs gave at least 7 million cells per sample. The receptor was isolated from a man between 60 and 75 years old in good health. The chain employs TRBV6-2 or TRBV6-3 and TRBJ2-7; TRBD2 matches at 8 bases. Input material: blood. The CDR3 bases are TGTGCCAGCAGTTACCGAGCGGGGGCGGCCTACGAGCAGTACTTC. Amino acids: CASSYRAGAAYEQYF.